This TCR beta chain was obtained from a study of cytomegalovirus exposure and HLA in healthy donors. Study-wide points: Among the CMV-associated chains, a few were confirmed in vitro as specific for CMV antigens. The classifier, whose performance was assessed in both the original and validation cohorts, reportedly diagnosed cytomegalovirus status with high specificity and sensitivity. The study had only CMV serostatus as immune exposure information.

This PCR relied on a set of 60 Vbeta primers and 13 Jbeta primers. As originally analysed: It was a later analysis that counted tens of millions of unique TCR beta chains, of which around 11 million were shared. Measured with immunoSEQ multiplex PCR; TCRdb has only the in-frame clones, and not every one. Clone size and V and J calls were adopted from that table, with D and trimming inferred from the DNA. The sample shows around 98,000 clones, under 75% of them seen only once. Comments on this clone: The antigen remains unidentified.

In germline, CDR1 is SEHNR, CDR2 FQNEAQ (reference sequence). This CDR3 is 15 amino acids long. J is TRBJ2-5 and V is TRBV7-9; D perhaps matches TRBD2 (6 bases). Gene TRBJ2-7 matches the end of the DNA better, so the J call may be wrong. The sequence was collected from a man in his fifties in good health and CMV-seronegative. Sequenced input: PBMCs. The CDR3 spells CASSPLWSGGDEQYF. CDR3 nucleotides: TGTGCCAGCAGCCCTTTGTGGTCAGGCGGGGACGAGCAGTACTTC.